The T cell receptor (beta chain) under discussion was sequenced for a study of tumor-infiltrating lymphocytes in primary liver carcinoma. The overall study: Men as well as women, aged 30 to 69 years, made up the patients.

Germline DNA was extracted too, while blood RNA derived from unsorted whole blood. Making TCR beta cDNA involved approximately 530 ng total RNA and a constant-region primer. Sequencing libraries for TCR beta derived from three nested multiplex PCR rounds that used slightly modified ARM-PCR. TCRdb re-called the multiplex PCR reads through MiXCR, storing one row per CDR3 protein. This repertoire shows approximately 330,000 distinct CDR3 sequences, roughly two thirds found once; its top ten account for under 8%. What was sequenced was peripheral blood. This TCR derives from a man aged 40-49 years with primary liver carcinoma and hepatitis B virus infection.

The CDR3 spells CANSQVAQRSYNEQFF. CDR3 DNA sequence: TGCGCTAACAGCCAAGTAGCTCAACGGTCCTACAATGAGCAGTTCTTC. The J gene is TRBJ2-1, the V gene TRBV4-3; no definite D call. The CDR3 consists of 16 residues. Germline loops: CDR1 LGHNA, CDR2 YSLEER.